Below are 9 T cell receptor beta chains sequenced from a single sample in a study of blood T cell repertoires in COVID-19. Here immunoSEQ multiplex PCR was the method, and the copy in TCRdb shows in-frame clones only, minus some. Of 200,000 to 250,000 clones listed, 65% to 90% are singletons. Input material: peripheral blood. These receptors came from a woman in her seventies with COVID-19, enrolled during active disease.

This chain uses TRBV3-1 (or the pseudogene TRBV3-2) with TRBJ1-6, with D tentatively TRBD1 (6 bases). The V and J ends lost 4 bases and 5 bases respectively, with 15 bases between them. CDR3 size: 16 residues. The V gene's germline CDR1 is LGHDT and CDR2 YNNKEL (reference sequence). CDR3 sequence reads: CASSPEPQGNNSPLHF. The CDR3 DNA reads TGTGCCAGCAGCCCCGAACCGCAGGGGAATAATTCACCCCTCCACTTT.

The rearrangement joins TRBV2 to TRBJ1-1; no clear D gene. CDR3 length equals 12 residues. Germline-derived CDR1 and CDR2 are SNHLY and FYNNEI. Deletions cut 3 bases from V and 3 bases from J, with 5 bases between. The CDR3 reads CASSETYTEAFF. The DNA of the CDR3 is TGTGCCAGCAGTGAGACATACACTGAAGCTTTCTTT.

CDR3 sequence: CSVEVPGKVIDTQYF. CDR3 sequence (DNA): TGCAGCGTTGAGGTACCAGGAAAAGTGATAGATACGCAGTATTTT. The chain joins TRBV29-1 to TRBJ2-3; D remains unclear. Trimming removed 3 bases from V and 5 bases from J, with 18 bases in between. This CDR3 region has 15 residues. Germline values: CDR1 SQVTM, CDR2 ANQGSEA.

The CDR3 nucleotides read TGTGCCAGCAGCGTAGAGGTGGCGGGAGGGATTAATGAGCAGTTCTTC. This encodes CASSVEVAGGINEQFF. V usage is TRBV9 and J usage is TRBJ2-1; 9 positions agree with TRBD2. The CDR3 has 16 residues. CDR1 is SGDLS, CDR2 YYNGEE, per germline. V gave up 0 bases and J gave up 7 bases; unmatched junction bases: 8.

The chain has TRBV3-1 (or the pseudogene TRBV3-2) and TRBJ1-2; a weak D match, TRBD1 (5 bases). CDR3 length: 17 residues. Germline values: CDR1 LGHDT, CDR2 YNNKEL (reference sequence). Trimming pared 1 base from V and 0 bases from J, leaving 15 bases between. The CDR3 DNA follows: TGTGCCAGCAGCCAAGCCCTTAGACAGAGAGCTAACTATGGCTACACCTTC. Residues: CASSQALRQRANYGYTF.

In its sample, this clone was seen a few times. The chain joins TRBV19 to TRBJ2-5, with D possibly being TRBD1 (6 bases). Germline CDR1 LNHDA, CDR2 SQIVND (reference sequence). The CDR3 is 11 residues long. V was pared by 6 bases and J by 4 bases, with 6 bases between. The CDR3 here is CASRGGETQYF. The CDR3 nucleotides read TGTGCCAGTAGAGGGGGAGAGACCCAGTACTTC.

CDR3 bases: TGTGCCAGCAGCAAACTCGCGGAGGTGCGCAATCAGCCCCAGCATTTT. Protein: CASSKLAEVRNQPQHF. The chain joins TRBV21-1 to TRBJ1-5. TRBV21-1 is recorded as a pseudogene. The CDR3 covers 16 residues.

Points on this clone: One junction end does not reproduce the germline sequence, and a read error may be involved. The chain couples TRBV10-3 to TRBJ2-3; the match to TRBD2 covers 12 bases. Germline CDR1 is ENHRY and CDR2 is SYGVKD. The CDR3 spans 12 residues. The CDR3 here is CAISEGLAGSDF. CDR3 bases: TGTGCCATCAGTGAGGGACTAGCGGGGTCGGATTTT.

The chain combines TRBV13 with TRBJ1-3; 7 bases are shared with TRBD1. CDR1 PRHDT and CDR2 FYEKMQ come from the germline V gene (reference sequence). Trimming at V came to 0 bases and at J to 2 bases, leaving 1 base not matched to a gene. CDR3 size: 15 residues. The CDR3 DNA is TGTGCCAGCAGCTTAGGGACAGGGACTGGAAACACCATATATTTT. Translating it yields CASSLGTGTGNTIYF.